The 2 T cell receptor beta chains in this list originate from one sample, sequenced in a study of CD8+ T cells in alopecia areata. Described treatment: oral pan-JAK inhibitor, 5-10 mg twice daily. Extracted from the samples, RNA was reverse transcribed into cDNA to serve as the sequencing template. The repertoire was sequenced with immunoSEQ multiplex PCR; TCRdb's copy has only in-frame clones and lacks some. The repertoire holds around 300,000 clones, with 50% to 75% as singletons. Source: CD4+ T cells sorted from blood, taken at roughly week 53, from a patient treated with tofacitinib. Receptors were obtained from a human donor with alopecia areata.

The chain is built from TRBV30 and TRBJ2-6, with D unresolved. V lost 8 bases to trimming and J lost 4 bases, with 15 bases between them. The germline gives CDR1 GTSNPN, CDR2 SVGIG (reference sequence). This CDR3 comprises 14 residues. The CDR3: CAGPRVSGANVLTF. In nucleotides, the CDR3 is TGTGCCGGGCCTCGGGTATCCGGGGCCAACGTCCTGACTTTC. The full variable domain, with the rest looked up from reference TRBV30 and TRBJ2-6, is SQTIHQWPATLVQPVGSPLSLECTVEGTSNPNLYWYRQAAGRGLQLLFYSVGIGQISSEVPQNLSASRPQDRQFILSSKKLLLSDSGFYLCAGPRVSGANVLTFGAGSRLTVL.

There are a few counts of this clone. This chain links TRBV19 with TRBJ1-1; D might be TRBD1 (6 bases). The CDR3 contains 15 residues. Germline CDR1 LNHDA, CDR2 SQIVND (reference sequence). V dropped 7 bases and J dropped 4 bases, with 19 bases sitting between them. The CDR3 region is CASTLNYRVSTEAFF. CDR3 nucleotide sequence: TGTGCCAGTACCTTAAACTACAGGGTTAGCACTGAAGCTTTCTTT.